This T cell receptor (beta chain) was captured in a study of T cell changes during pregnancy in multiple sclerosis. Trimming cost V 1 base and J 4 bases, with 7 bases left between them. CDR1 and CDR2 from the germline V gene are SEHNR and FQNEAQ (reference sequence). The CDR3 spans 13 residues. Of note for this clone: Other DNA sequences from this sample encode an identical CDR3 as well.

Measured with immunoSEQ multiplex PCR; TCRdb has only the in-frame clones, and not every one. This sample has some 140,000 clones; around 95% occur once, and the top ten carry less than 0.55%. The sequenced sample was peripheral blood, obtained after pregnancy. The clonotype comes from a female donor with multiple sclerosis, enrolled in a pregnancy study. The rearrangement links TRBV7-9 to TRBJ1-1; D unclear. CDR3 protein: CASSLGGGTEAFF. In DNA, the CDR3 is TGTGCCAGCAGCTTAGGAGGTGGCACTGAAGCTTTCTTT. Full variable domain (remainder filled in from reference TRBV7-9 and TRBJ1-1): DTGVSQNPRHKITKRGQNVTFRCDPISEHNRLYWYRQTLGQGPEFLTYFQNEAQLEKSRLLSDRFSAERPKGSFSTLEIQRTEQGDSAMYLCASSLGGGTEAFFGQGTRLTVV.